A single sample gave rise to the 5 T cell receptor beta chains below, sequenced in a study of T cells in Graves' hyperthyroidism and ophthalmopathy. The CDR3 regions of TCR beta were amplified from RNA transcripts. Using the HTBI primer set, a first-round RT-PCR was run on the TCR CDR3. TCRdb reprocessed the multiplex PCR reads with MiXCR, giving one entry per CDR3 protein. This table holds hundreds of thousands of distinct CDR3 sequences, over 35% found once. The sample taken for sequencing was blood. Receptor source: a man aged 18 to 29 with Graves' hyperthyroidism.

This clonotype showed up many times. The gene calls are TRBV7-9 and TRBJ1-2; D unclear. The CDR3 spans 12 residues. Trimming took off 5 bases at V and 6 bases at J, with 10 bases between the two ends. CDR1 SEHNR and CDR2 FQNEAQ come from the germline V gene (reference sequence). The CDR3 reads CASSLRVHGYTF. CDR3 DNA: TGTGCCAGCAGCCTGAGGGTTCATGGCTACACCTTC.

The chain links TRBV4-2 to TRBJ1-1; the D is unclear. The germline V gene encodes CDR1 LGHNA and CDR2 YNFKEQ. This CDR3 has 14 amino acids. The V gene lost 0 bases and the J gene lost 4 bases, with 9 bases spanning the gap. The chain's CDR3 is CASSQDPQITEAFF. The DNA of the CDR3 is TGTGCCAGCAGCCAAGATCCGCAGATCACTGAAGCTTTCTTT.

This clonotype was recorded a few times. The J gene is TRBJ1-4, the V gene TRBV7-2; a weak D match, TRBD1 (5 bases). The CDR3 totals 15 residues. Germline CDR1 and CDR2: SGHTA and FQGNSA. With 6 bases removed from V and 8 bases from J, the gap between germline ends came to 19 bases. Here the CDR3 reads CASSLTGTLGEKLFF. In nucleotides, the CDR3 is TGTGCCAGCAGTCTGACCGGGACGCTGGGGGAAAAACTGTTTTTT.

This rearrangement joins TRBV12-5 to TRBJ2-2, with a possible D match to TRBD1 (5 bases). Germline V gene sequence: CDR1 LGHNT, CDR2 FRNRAP. Trimming removed 6 bases from V and 3 bases from J, with 11 bases in between. There are 14 residues in the CDR3. The CDR3 spells CASGTDSHTGELFF. DNA of the CDR3: TGTGCTAGTGGCACTGACAGCCACACCGGGGAGCTGTTTTTT.

This chain uses TRBV10-3 with TRBJ2-6; 8 nucleotides agree with TRBD1. The trim removed 9 bases at V and 2 bases at J, leaving 3 bases unmatched. This CDR3 spans 14 amino acids. Germline lookup yields CDR1 ENHRY and CDR2 SYGVKD. CDR3 in DNA: TGTGCCATTGGGACAGGCGCTGGGGCCAACGTCCTGACTTTC. Its protein is CAIGTGAGANVLTF.